The entry below describes one TCR beta chain. The sample originates from a study of long-term antiretroviral therapy in people with HIV. Per donor, at least one pre-ART and at least two post-ART PBMC samples were obtained. Treatment locations for all participants with HIV were in the United States. The immunoSEQ assay was v3.0, run at survey level. Target depth was roughly 35,000-55,000 T-cell genomes per sample. TCRdb keeps only in-frame clones here, not all; method: immunoSEQ multiplex PCR. This sample has around 19,000 clones; roughly 84% occur once, and the top ten carry about 9%. The CDR3 is 13 residues long. CDR1 SGHTA and CDR2 FQGNSA come from the germline V gene. The V and J ends lost 5 bases and 2 bases respectively, with 10 bases between them.

The material sequenced was unsorted PBMCs, taken 1.2 years after starting antiretroviral therapy. The sequence was collected from a middle-aged woman with HIV. The rearrangement joins TRBV7-2 to TRBJ2-7; D may be TRBD1 or TRBD2 (5 bases each). For the CDR3, the DNA is TGTGCCAGCAGCGGGGACCAGACCTACGAGCAGTACTTC. This codes for CASSGDQTYEQYF.